A single sample gave rise to the 17 T cell receptor beta chains below, sequenced in a study of blood T cell repertoires in COVID-19. Sequenced by immunoSEQ multiplex PCR; TCRdb stores in-frame clones only, minus some. The sample lists fewer than 250,000 clones, 85% occurring once. The source material was peripheral blood. These receptors originate from a woman aged 55 to 70 with active or convalescent COVID-19.

The rearrangement uses TRBV6-5 and TRBJ1-1; D not certain. Trimming removed 0 bases at V and 0 bases at J, with 8 bases between. Germline CDR1 is MNHEY and CDR2 is SVGAGI. The CDR3 has 15 amino acids. The CDR3 DNA reads TGTGCCAGCAGTTACTCCACCGGGGTGAACACTGAAGCTTTCTTT. This gives the protein CASSYSTGVNTEAFF.

This clone came up a few times. The rearrangement links TRBV18 to TRBJ2-4; 9 bases map to TRBD2. The ends lost 2 bases at V and 0 bases at J; junction bases unmatched: 11. Germline-derived CDR1 and CDR2 are KGHSH and LQKENI. CDR3 length: 19 amino acids. The CDR3 bases are TGTGCCAGCTCACCAGGCGGGAGGGCCTCCCCCCTAGCCAAAAACATTCAGTACTTC. Its protein product is CASSPGGRASPLAKNIQYF.

The gene calls are TRBV4-1 and TRBJ2-6; TRBD2 is a possible D gene (5 bases). Germline loops: CDR1 MGHRA, CDR2 YSYEKL. Trimming removed 1 base from V and 2 bases from J, with 12 bases in between. The CDR3 runs 17 residues. The CDR3 is CASSQVRGNTGANVLTF. DNA of the CDR3: TGCGCCAGCAGCCAAGTTCGAGGGAACACTGGGGCCAACGTCCTGACTTTC.

The V gene is TRBV27, the J gene TRBJ2-3, with 14 nucleotides matching TRBD2. CDR3 length: 17 residues. J gave up 4 bases and V 6 bases, and 9 bases lay outside the gene matches. Per germline, CDR1 MNHEY and CDR2 SMNVEV (reference sequence). This CDR3 is CASRTRTSGGTPDTQYF. As DNA, the CDR3 is TGTGCCAGCAGAACCCGGACTAGCGGGGGGACCCCAGATACGCAGTATTTT.

As concerns this clone: The same CDR3 arises from other DNA sequences in this sample as well. The V call is TRBV18, the J call TRBJ2-5, with 10 bases identical to TRBD1. This CDR3 contains 14 residues. V was pared by 6 bases and J by 2 bases, with 3 bases of the junction left unmatched. Germline CDR1 and CDR2: KGHSH and LQKENI. CDR3 DNA: TGTGCCAGCTCTCGGGACAGGGGACAAGAGACCCAGTACTTC. This encodes CASSRDRGQETQYF.

The chain combines TRBV5-6 with TRBJ1-6; the match to TRBD1 covers 11 bases. This CDR3 region has 15 residues. The V and J ends lost 6 bases and 10 bases, in that order; junction bases with no gene match: 9. The germline gives CDR1 SGHDT, CDR2 YYEEEE. The CDR3 bases are TGTGCCAGCACCCCGGACAGGGGGCAAAGATCACCCCTCCACTTT. This translates into CASTPDRGQRSPLHF.

V and J are TRBV4-1 and TRBJ2-7; 8 nucleotides align to TRBD1. This CDR3 is 14 amino acids long. The V and J ends lost 6 bases and 3 bases, in that order; junction bases with no gene match: 7. Per germline, CDR1 MGHRA and CDR2 YSYEKL. The CDR3 reads CASSPGTGNYEQYF. In nucleotides, the CDR3 is TGCGCCAGCAGTCCCGGGACAGGCAACTACGAGCAGTACTTC.

This clone was seen a handful of times. The chain uses TRBV24-1 and TRBJ1-2; 8 bases line up with TRBD1. The CDR3 totals 15 residues. V dropped 3 bases and J dropped 1; count of bases not matched to a gene: 3. The germline V gene encodes CDR1 KGHDR and CDR2 SFDVKD. The chain's CDR3 is CATSDGQGFNYGYTF. The CDR3 DNA follows: TGTGCCACCAGTGATGGACAGGGCTTTAACTATGGCTACACCTTC.

The DNA for the CDR3 is TGTGCCAGCAGTTCTGAACTTAATTCACCCCTCCACTTT. It yields the protein CASSSELNSPLHF. The gene calls are TRBV27 and TRBJ1-6; no reliable D call. V shed 4 bases and J shed 6 bases, with 7 bases lying between them. The CDR3 runs 13 residues. The V gene's germline CDR1 is MNHEY and CDR2 SMNVEV (reference sequence).

V usage is TRBV5-1 and J usage is TRBJ2-7; D is perhaps TRBD1 (5 bases). The V end was cut by 0 bases, the J end by 6 bases, with 19 bases between. Germline V CDR1 and CDR2: SGHRS, YFSETQ. The CDR3 runs 16 residues. CDR3 in amino acids: CASSLGGLEIQVEQYF. CDR3 DNA sequence: TGCGCCAGCAGCTTGGGGGGCTTGGAAATCCAGGTCGAGCAGTACTTC.

This clone was observed many times. The same CDR3 can be traced to other DNA sequences in this sample. The chain carries TRBV20-1 and TRBJ1-6; weak D call: TRBD1 (5 bases). CDR3 length equals 11 residues. Per germline, CDR1 DFQATT and CDR2 SNEGSKA (reference sequence). Trimming stripped 2 bases from V and 14 bases from J, with 10 bases between. The CDR3 spells CSARRQGSLHF. The CDR3, as DNA: TGCAGTGCTAGAAGGCAGGGTTCCCTCCACTTT.

This CDR3 is CASSPGSRPNEQFF. CDR3 DNA sequence: TGTGCCAGCAGCCCCGGGTCTAGACCGAATGAGCAGTTCTTC. The V and J genes are TRBV7-3 and TRBJ2-1; D uncertain. V lost 5 bases to trimming and J lost 7 bases, with 15 bases between them. Germline V lookup: CDR1 SGHTA, CDR2 FQGTGA. The CDR3 contains 14 residues.

In the case of this clone: The junction departs from germline at one end; a sequencing error may be responsible. The DNA for the CDR3 is TGTGCCAGCAGTCTATCAACACAGGGGACCGGGGAGCTGTTTTTT. Translation: CASSLSTQGTGELFF. The chain recombines TRBV27 with TRBJ2-2; 7 bases map to TRBD1. Germline lookup yields CDR1 MNHEY and CDR2 SMNVEV (reference sequence). The CDR3 length is 15 residues.

J is TRBJ2-1 and V is TRBV18; D might be TRBD2 (5 bases). This CDR3 comprises 13 residues. Germline V gene lookup returns CDR1 KGHSH and CDR2 LQKENI. V was pared by 4 bases and J by 5 bases, with 9 bases between. CDR3 loop: CASSRGSNNEQFF. The CDR3 DNA is TGTGCCAGCTCACGAGGGTCTAACAATGAGCAGTTCTTC. The full variable domain, completed using reference TRBV18 and TRBJ2-1, is NAGVMQNPRHLVRRRGQEARLRCSPMKGHSHVYWYRQLPEEGLKFMVYLQKENIIDESGMPKERFSAEFPKEGPSILRIQQVVRGDSAAYFCASSRGSNNEQFFGPGTRLTVL.

This sequence joins TRBV3-1 (or the pseudogene TRBV3-2) and TRBJ1-6; D remains ambiguous. Germline CDR1 reads LGHDT; CDR2 reads YNNKEL (reference sequence). Trimming stripped 1 base from V and 5 bases from J, with 12 bases between. The CDR3 consists of 16 residues. The DNA for the CDR3 is TGTGCCAGCAGCCAAGTAGCGGACGCCCATAATTCACCCCTCCACTTT. Protein: CASSQVADAHNSPLHF.

V and J are TRBV18 and TRBJ2-5; 10 bases match TRBD2. The germline V gene encodes CDR1 KGHSH and CDR2 LQKENI. The CDR3 contains 16 residues. The J segment lost 2 bases and the V segment lost 2 bases, leaving 5 bases of the junction unmatched. CDR3 loop: CASSPNSGGLQETQYF. In DNA form, the CDR3 reads TGTGCCAGCTCACCAAATAGCGGGGGGCTTCAAGAGACCCAGTACTTC.

The gene calls are TRBV28 and TRBJ2-7; weak D call: TRBD2 (6 bases). Germline lookup yields CDR1 MDHEN and CDR2 SYDVKM. CDR3 length: 16 residues. V shed 5 bases and J shed 2 bases, with 19 bases lying between them. The chain's CDR3 is CASSDPGETPTYEQYV. Written as DNA, the CDR3 is TGTGCCAGCAGTGATCCGGGGGAGACTCCCACCTACGAGCAGTACGTC.